This TCR beta chain was captured by sequencing in a study of PD-1 blockade in classical Hodgkin lymphoma. Generated by immunoSEQ multiplex PCR, the TCRdb table keeps only in-frame clones and is missing some. The profile shows 95,000 or so clones, around 80% of them singletons. This CDR3 contains 18 residues. Trimming shortened V by 2 bases and J by 0 bases, and 17 bases separated the two germline ends. Germline values: CDR1 SGHTA, CDR2 FQGTGA. Every one of the patients relapsed after autologous stem cell transplantation (brentuximab vedotin exposure was variable). This material consisted of peripheral blood mononuclear cells (PBMCs), taken at baseline. The source is a human donor with classical Hodgkin lymphoma. V usage is TRBV7-3 and J usage is TRBJ1-5; D not resolved. CDR3 sequence (DNA): TGTGCCAGCAGCTTAGAGCACGTCACGGGGTATAGCAATCAGCCCCAGCATTTT. Translating gives CASSLEHVTGYSNQPQHF. Using reference TRBV7-3 and TRBJ1-5 for the parts outside the CDR3, the full variable domain is GAGVSQTPSNKVTEKGKYVELRCDPISGHTALYWYRQSLGQGPEFLIYFQGTGAADDSGLPNDRFFAVRPEGSVSTLKIQRTERGDSAVYLCASSLEHVTGYSNQPQHFGDGTRLSIL.